Listed below are T cell receptor beta chains from one sample, sequenced in a study of cytomegalovirus exposure and HLA in healthy donors. TCRdb's copy holds only in-frame clones and misses some; the assay was immunoSEQ multiplex PCR. The table lists about 140,000 clones, around 76% of them singletons. The sample taken for sequencing was PBMCs. The origin of the receptors is a male donor in good health and CMV-seronegative. CDR3s include the opening cysteine and the closing phenylalanine or tryptophan. D genes are given only for firm matches. The listing skips clone size in some rows; elsewhere it reads once, few, many or a size class.

J gene: TRBJ2-7
D gene: NA
V gene: TRBV15
clone size: NA
CDR3 DNA: TGTGCCACCAGCAGAGATTCTACAGTGTCCTACGAGCAGTACTTC
CDR3 protein: CATSRDSTVSYEQYF

J gene: TRBJ1-1
D gene: TRBD1
V gene: TRBV10-3
clone size: NA
CDR3 DNA: TGTGCCACCCTGGACAGGGGATTAAACACTGAAGCTTTCTTT
CDR3 protein: CATLDRGLNTEAFF

J gene: TRBJ2-7
D gene: NA
V gene: TRBV6-1
clone size: few
CDR3 DNA: TGTGCCAGCAGTGATCGGGGCTCCTACGAGCAGTACTTC
CDR3 protein: CASSDRGSYEQYF

J gene: TRBJ1-5
D gene: TRBD1
V gene: TRBV9
clone size: NA
CDR3 DNA: TGTGCCAGCAGCGTTCGACAGGGGCATAGCAATCAGCCCCAGCATTTT
CDR3 protein: CASSVRQGHSNQPQHF

J gene: TRBJ2-3
D gene: TRBD2
V gene: TRBV11-3
clone size: once
CDR3 DNA: TGTGCCAGCAGCTTAGCGGCGGGGGTGCAGTATTTT
CDR3 protein: CASSLAAGVQYF

J gene: TRBJ2-2
D gene: TRBD1
V gene: TRBV7-9
clone size: NA
CDR3 DNA: TGTGCCAGCAGCACTCCTGACAGGGTTATATACACCGGGGAGCTGTTTTTT
CDR3 protein: CASSTPDRVIYTGELFF

J gene: TRBJ2-2
D gene: TRBD2
V gene: TRBV7-3
clone size: NA
CDR3 DNA: TGTGCCAGCAGCTTAAACGGCGGGAGGGTCACCGGGGAGCTGTTTTTT
CDR3 protein: CASSLNGGRVTGELFF

J gene: TRBJ2-2
D gene: NA
V gene: TRBV19
clone size: NA
CDR3 DNA: TGTGCCAGTATCCCCGGCGGGAAGACCGGGGAGCTGTTTTTT
CDR3 protein: CASIPGGKTGELFF

J gene: TRBJ1-2
D gene: TRBD1
V gene: TRBV7-2
clone size: NA
CDR3 DNA: TGTGCCAGCAGCTCGACAGGGAACGACTATGGCTACACCTTC
CDR3 protein: CASSSTGNDYGYTF

J gene: TRBJ1-1
D gene: TRBD1
V gene: TRBV5-1
clone size: NA
CDR3 DNA: TGCCCCAGCAGCAAGACAGGGGTTTGGGGCACTGAAGCTTTCTTT
CDR3 protein: CPSSKTGVWGTEAFF

J gene: TRBJ2-3
D gene: TRBD2
V gene: TRBV10-3
clone size: NA
CDR3 DNA: TGTGCCATCAGTGTCCTGGGCGGGGGGGGCTCAGATACGCAGTATTTT
CDR3 protein: CAISVLGGGGSDTQYF

J gene: TRBJ1-1
D gene: NA
V gene: TRBV7-6
clone size: NA
CDR3 DNA: TGTGCCAGCAGCCACCCTTCGGACTCTGAAGCTTTCTTT
CDR3 protein: CASSHPSDSEAFF

J gene: TRBJ2-7
D gene: NA
V gene: TRBV27
clone size: NA
CDR3 DNA: TGTGCCAGCAGGGACTCGGGAGTCCACGAGCAGTACTTC
CDR3 protein: CASRDSGVHEQYF

J gene: TRBJ2-1
D gene: NA
V gene: TRBV5-1
clone size: NA
CDR3 DNA: TGCGCCAGCAGCTTGGGCCCAAACAGTAATGAGCAGTTCTTC
CDR3 protein: CASSLGPNSNEQFF

J gene: TRBJ2-2
D gene: TRBD2
V gene: TRBV7-9
clone size: NA
CDR3 DNA: TGTGCCAGCAGCTCGGGGGGACTAGCGGGAGAGATTCGGACCGGGGAGCTGTTTTTT
CDR3 protein: CASSSGGLAGEIRTGELFF

J gene: TRBJ1-6
D gene: TRBD1
V gene: TRBV5-1
clone size: NA
CDR3 DNA: TGCGCCAGCAGCTTGGAAGGAGTACAGGGGGGGTATTCACCCCTCCACTTT
CDR3 protein: CASSLEGVQGGYSPLHF

J gene: TRBJ2-7
D gene: NA
V gene: TRBV13
clone size: once
CDR3 DNA: TGTGCCAGCAGCTTGAGACAGGAAGCCTACGAGCAGTACTTC
CDR3 protein: CASSLRQEAYEQYF

J gene: TRBJ2-2
D gene: TRBD1
V gene: TRBV29-1
clone size: NA
CDR3 DNA: TGCAGCGGGGGACAGGGGATATCCGGGGAGCTGTTTTTT
CDR3 protein: CSGGQGISGELFF

J gene: TRBJ2-3
D gene: NA
V gene: TRBV19
clone size: few
CDR3 DNA: TGTGCCAGTAGCAACACAGATACGCAGTATTTT
CDR3 protein: CASSNTDTQYF

J gene: TRBJ2-7
D gene: NA
V gene: TRBV21-1
clone size: few
CDR3 DNA: TGTGCCAGCATTCTAGACCGACTAGTAACCTACGAGCAGTACTTC
CDR3 protein: CASILDRLVTYEQYF

J gene: TRBJ1-1
D gene: NA
V gene: TRBV7-3
clone size: NA
CDR3 DNA: TGTGCCAGCAGCTTAAGCTTTTCGGCAGGAAACACTGAAGCTTTCTTT
CDR3 protein: CASSLSFSAGNTEAFF

J gene: TRBJ1-5
D gene: TRBD1
V gene: TRBV5-4
clone size: once
CDR3 DNA: TGTGCCAGCAGCCTAGACAGGGCTCAGCCCCAGCATTTT
CDR3 protein: CASSLDRAQPQHF

J gene: TRBJ2-3
D gene: TRBD2
V gene: TRBV7-4
clone size: NA
CDR3 DNA: TGTGCCAGCAGCGAAGGGACTAGCGGATGCACAGATACGCAGTATTTT
CDR3 protein: CASSEGTSGCTDTQYF

J gene: TRBJ2-4
D gene: TRBD2
V gene: TRBV6-5
clone size: NA
CDR3 DNA: TGTGCCAGCAATGGGGAAGGACTAGCGGTAAACATTCAGTACTTC
CDR3 protein: CASNGEGLAVNIQYF

J gene: TRBJ1-1
D gene: TRBD1
V gene: TRBV19
clone size: NA
CDR3 DNA: TGTGCCAGTAGTATCACAGGGGTTGACACTGAAGCTTTCTTT
CDR3 protein: CASSITGVDTEAFF

J gene: TRBJ2-1
D gene: NA
V gene: TRBV5-1
clone size: once
CDR3 DNA: TGCGCCAGCAGCTTGACTAGCTCCTCCTACAATGAGCAGTTCTTC
CDR3 protein: CASSLTSSSYNEQFF

J gene: TRBJ1-5
D gene: NA
V gene: TRBV27
clone size: NA
CDR3 DNA: TGTGCCAGCAGTTCCCGAAGACAACTTCATAGCAATCAGCCCCAGCATTTT
CDR3 protein: CASSSRRQLHSNQPQHF

J gene: TRBJ2-7
D gene: NA
V gene: TRBV10-3
clone size: once
CDR3 DNA: TGTGCCATCAGTGAACTTACCTACGAGCAGTACTTC
CDR3 protein: CAISELTYEQYF

J gene: TRBJ1-1
D gene: NA
V gene: TRBV5-1
clone size: NA
CDR3 DNA: TGCGCCAGCAGCCCCGAGAGGATAGGCACTGAAGCTTTCTTT
CDR3 protein: CASSPERIGTEAFF

J gene: TRBJ2-1
D gene: TRBD2
V gene: TRBV7-9
clone size: NA
CDR3 DNA: TGTGCCAGCAGCCTTAGCGGGAGGGCCGAGTATGAGCAGTTCTTC
CDR3 protein: CASSLSGRAEYEQFF

J gene: TRBJ1-1
D gene: TRBD1
V gene: TRBV2
clone size: NA
CDR3 DNA: TGTGCCAGCACGGAGCAGGGGGTTATGAACACTGAAGCTTTCTTT
CDR3 protein: CASTEQGVMNTEAFF

J gene: TRBJ1-1
D gene: NA
V gene: TRBV18
clone size: NA
CDR3 DNA: TGTGCCAGCTCACCTAAAACTGAAGCTTTCTTT
CDR3 protein: CASSPKTEAFF

J gene: TRBJ1-2
D gene: NA
V gene: TRBV6-5
clone size: NA
CDR3 DNA: TGTGCCAGCACCAAAGCCATAGCTCAGGGTCGTGGCTACACCTTC
CDR3 protein: CASTKAIAQGRGYTF

J gene: TRBJ1-2
D gene: TRBD1
V gene: TRBV27
clone size: once
CDR3 DNA: TGTGCCAGCAGTCCAATACTTGGGACAGGGGAAAGTGACGGTGGCTACACCTTC
CDR3 protein: CASSPILGTGESDGGYTF

J gene: TRBJ2-1
D gene: NA
V gene: TRBV29-1
clone size: NA
CDR3 DNA: TGCAGCACCATGACTCGAGGGTTAGGGATCAATGAGCAGTTCTTC
CDR3 protein: CSTMTRGLGINEQFF

J gene: TRBJ1-1
D gene: NA
V gene: TRBV11-1
clone size: NA
CDR3 DNA: TGTGCCAGCAGCTTGGGGGGGCTGAGCACTGAAGCTTTCTTT
CDR3 protein: CASSLGGLSTEAFF

J gene: TRBJ1-5
D gene: TRBD1
V gene: TRBV7-9
clone size: few
CDR3 DNA: TGTGCCAGCAGCTTAGTGACCACAGGGGCCAATCAGCCCCAGCATTTT
CDR3 protein: CASSLVTTGANQPQHF

J gene: TRBJ2-3
D gene: NA
V gene: TRBV30
clone size: once
CDR3 DNA: TGTGCCTGGAGTGTACGGTCGGATACGCAGTATTTT
CDR3 protein: CAWSVRSDTQYF

J gene: TRBJ1-1
D gene: TRBD1
V gene: TRBV6-5
clone size: few
CDR3 DNA: TGTGCCAGCAGTTACCATCCCGACAGGGCCCTTTCAGGTGCTTTCTTT
CDR3 protein: CASSYHPDRALSGAFF

J gene: TRBJ1-2
D gene: NA
V gene: TRBV7-6
clone size: once
CDR3 DNA: TGTGCCAGCAGCGCAACCCCTAGGACCTTC
CDR3 protein: CASSATPRTF

J gene: TRBJ1-2
D gene: NA
V gene: TRBV30
clone size: once
CDR3 DNA: TGTGCCTGGAGTGCAGGGGTCGATTATGGCTACACCTTC
CDR3 protein: CAWSAGVDYGYTF

J gene: TRBJ2-7
D gene: TRBD1
V gene: TRBV30
clone size: NA
CDR3 DNA: TGTGCCTGGAGTAGGGGGCGCGACGAGCAGTACTTC
CDR3 protein: CAWSRGRDEQYF

J gene: TRBJ1-6
D gene: NA
V gene: TRBV6-5
clone size: once
CDR3 DNA: TGTGCCAGCAGCTATGACGACTCCTCTTCACCCCTCCACTTT
CDR3 protein: CASSYDDSSSPLHF

J gene: TRBJ2-2
D gene: TRBD1
V gene: TRBV10-3
clone size: few
CDR3 DNA: TGTGCCATTGAACAGGGGTCGAACACCGGGGAGCTGTTTTTT
CDR3 protein: CAIEQGSNTGELFF

J gene: TRBJ2-2
D gene: NA
V gene: TRBV7-2
clone size: NA
CDR3 DNA: TGTGCCAGCAGTCGCGACAGGCCGAACACCGGGGAGCTGTTTTTT
CDR3 protein: CASSRDRPNTGELFF

J gene: TRBJ1-1
D gene: NA
V gene: TRBV19
clone size: NA
CDR3 DNA: TGTGCCAGTAGTATAGCTGGGCAGTTTAACACTGAAGCTTTCTTT
CDR3 protein: CASSIAGQFNTEAFF

J gene: TRBJ2-2
D gene: TRBD2
V gene: TRBV5-6
clone size: NA
CDR3 DNA: TGTGCCAGCAGCGCCGGGACTAGCGGGAACACCGGGGAGCTGTTTTTT
CDR3 protein: CASSAGTSGNTGELFF

J gene: TRBJ1-5
D gene: NA
V gene: TRBV7-8
clone size: NA
CDR3 DNA: TGTGCCAGCAGCTTAGCGGCCTTAGCCCAGCCCCAGCATTTT
CDR3 protein: CASSLAALAQPQHF

J gene: TRBJ1-2
D gene: TRBD1
V gene: TRBV4-1
clone size: once
CDR3 DNA: TGCGCCAGCAGCCAGGCTACAGGGGTCGGTGGCTACACCTTC
CDR3 protein: CASSQATGVGGYTF

J gene: TRBJ2-3
D gene: TRBD1
V gene: TRBV23-1
clone size: NA
CDR3 DNA: TGCGCCAGCAGCCGCCGGGACAGGGGCACAGATACGCAGTATTTT
CDR3 protein: CASSRRDRGTDTQYF

J gene: TRBJ2-7
D gene: NA
V gene: TRBV7-9
clone size: NA
CDR3 DNA: TGTTCCAGCCGGACATCAAGGGGCGAGCAGTACTTC
CDR3 protein: CSSRTSRGEQYF

J gene: TRBJ2-1
D gene: TRBD1
V gene: TRBV9
clone size: NA
CDR3 DNA: TGTGCCAGCAGCGTAGTGGACAGGGGGGAGCAGTTCTTC
CDR3 protein: CASSVVDRGEQFF

J gene: TRBJ1-2
D gene: NA
V gene: TRBV27
clone size: NA
CDR3 DNA: TGTGCCAGCAGTTTGGGGACACCGCTTTTCTATGGCTACACCTTC
CDR3 protein: CASSLGTPLFYGYTF

J gene: TRBJ2-6
D gene: TRBD2
V gene: TRBV9
clone size: NA
CDR3 DNA: TGTGCCAGCAGCGTAGGGAGCGGGGCTGGGGCCAACGTCCTGACTTTC
CDR3 protein: CASSVGSGAGANVLTF

J gene: TRBJ2-7
D gene: NA
V gene: TRBV30
clone size: NA
CDR3 DNA: TGTGCCTGGAAGACAGTCTACGAGCAGTACTTC
CDR3 protein: CAWKTVYEQYF

J gene: TRBJ2-1
D gene: TRBD1
V gene: TRBV27
clone size: few
CDR3 DNA: TGTGCCAGCAGTTTAGCGAGGGACAGGGCCCACTACAATGAGCAGTTCTTC
CDR3 protein: CASSLARDRAHYNEQFF

J gene: TRBJ2-6
D gene: TRBD1
V gene: TRBV18
clone size: NA
CDR3 DNA: TGTGCCAGCTCACCACTCGGGACAGGGGGCTCCGGGGCCAACGTCCTGACTTTC
CDR3 protein: CASSPLGTGGSGANVLTF

J gene: TRBJ1-6
D gene: TRBD1
V gene: TRBV6-5
clone size: once
CDR3 DNA: TGTGCCAGCAGTGCAACAGGGGTACGGTCACCCCTCCACTTT
CDR3 protein: CASSATGVRSPLHF

J gene: TRBJ2-3
D gene: NA
V gene: TRBV5-1
clone size: NA
CDR3 DNA: TGCGCCAGCAGCTTCGGACAGTACACAGATACGCAGTATTTT
CDR3 protein: CASSFGQYTDTQYF

J gene: TRBJ2-5
D gene: TRBD2
V gene: TRBV27
clone size: NA
CDR3 DNA: TGTGCCACCGGAGCGGGACCTAAAGAGGCCCAGTACTTC
CDR3 protein: CATGAGPKEAQYF